These T cell receptor beta chains were read from a single sample in a study of blood T cell repertoires in COVID-19. Repertoires were generated with immunoSEQ multiplex PCR, while TCRdb's copy carries only in-frame clones and drops some. This table holds 200,000 to 250,000 clones, just under 90% found once. Sequenced: peripheral blood. The receptors were sampled from a young man with COVID-19, enrolled during active disease. Each CDR3 is given with its conserved first and last residue. The D gene is left open where the match is weak. Size tells how often a clone was seen (once, few, many) or the class of an expanded clone, and some rows leave it out.

>13|NA|TRBJ2-7|TRBV15|NA
CATSREAPYEQYF
TGTGCCACCAGCAGAGAGGCCCCGTACGAGCAGTACTTC
>15|NA|TRBJ2-1|TRBV11-3|TRBD2
CASSLGGTSVDEQFF
TGTGCCAGCAGCTTAGGGGGGACTAGTGTCGATGAGCAGTTCTTC
>15|NA|TRBJ1-3|TRBV6-5|NA
CASSYSLYSGNTIYF
TGTGCCAGCAGTTACTCTCTCTACTCTGGAAACACCATATATTTT
>16|NA|TRBJ2-1|TRBV7-8|NA
CASTGVRSGSYNEQFF
TGTGCCAGCACGGGGGTTCGTAGCGGATCCTACAATGAGCAGTTCTTC
>17|few|TRBJ1-1|TRBV7-8|TRBD1
CASSYRTGVAMNTEAFF
TGTGCCAGCAGCTACAGGACAGGGGTGGCCATGAACACTGAAGCTTTCTTT
>16|NA|TRBJ2-3|TRBV5-8|NA
CASSSGLYSGTDTQYF
TGTGCCAGCAGCTCGGGACTCTACTCCGGCACAGATACGCAGTATTTT
>15|NA|TRBJ1-4|TRBV4-3|NA
CASSQDTGRVEKLFF
TGCGCCAGCAGCCAAGATACCGGGAGGGTAGAAAAACTGTTTTTT
>14|NA|TRBJ1-5|TRBV6-6|TRBD1
CASSSGTGVQPQHF
TGTGCCAGCAGTTCCGGGACAGGGGTCCAGCCCCAGCATTTT
>11|NA|TRBJ2-7|TRBV6-6|NA
CASSPAYEQYF
TGTGCCAGCAGCCCCGCCTACGAGCAGTACTTC
>14|NA|TRBJ1-2|TRBV14|TRBD1
CASSQDDRVYGYTF
TGTGCCAGCAGCCAAGACGACAGGGTCTATGGCTACACCTTC
>13|once|TRBJ2-1|TRBV15|NA
CATSRGSGNEQFF
TGTGCCACCAGCAGAGGGTCGGGCAATGAGCAGTTCTTC
>13|NA|TRBJ1-1|TRBV3-1/TRBV3-2|NA
CASSQVFGAEAFF
TGTGCCAGCAGCCAAGTTTTTGGGGCAGAAGCTTTCTTT
>15|many|TRBJ1-1|TRBV4-3|NA
CASSQDRTGRAEAFF
TGCGCCAGCAGCCAAGATCGCACAGGGAGAGCTGAAGCTTTCTTT
>15|NA|TRBJ1-2|TRBV27|TRBD1
CASSMRQGASYGYTF
TGTGCCAGCAGTATGCGACAGGGGGCCAGTTATGGCTACACCTTC
>14|once|TRBJ2-7|TRBV6-2/TRBV6-3|NA
CASSLFRADYEQYF
TGTGCCAGCAGTCTATTCAGGGCGGACTACGAGCAGTACTTC
>16|NA|TRBJ2-5|TRBV19|TRBD2
CASSPEGTSDRETQYF
TGTGCCAGTAGTCCCGAGGGGACTAGCGATAGAGAGACCCAGTACTTC